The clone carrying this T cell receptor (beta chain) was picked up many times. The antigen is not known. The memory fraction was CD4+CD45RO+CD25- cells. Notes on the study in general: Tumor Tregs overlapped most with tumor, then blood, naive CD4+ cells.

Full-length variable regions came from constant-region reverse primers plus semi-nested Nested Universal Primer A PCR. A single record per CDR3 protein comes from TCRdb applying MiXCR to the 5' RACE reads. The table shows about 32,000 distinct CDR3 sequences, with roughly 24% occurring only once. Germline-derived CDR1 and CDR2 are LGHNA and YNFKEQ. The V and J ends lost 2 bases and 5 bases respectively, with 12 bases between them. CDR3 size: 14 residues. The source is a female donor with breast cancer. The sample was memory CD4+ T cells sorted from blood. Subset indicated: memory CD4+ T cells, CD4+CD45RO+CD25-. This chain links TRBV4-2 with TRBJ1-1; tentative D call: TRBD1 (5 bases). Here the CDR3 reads CASSQPGGGTEAFF. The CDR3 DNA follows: TGTGCCAGCAGCCAACCCGGGGGGGGGACTGAAGCTTTCTTT.